These 32 T cell receptor beta chains came from one sample sequenced in a study of neurological immune-mediated disorders. MiXCR, applied by TCRdb to the 5' RACE reads, yields one record per CDR3 protein. The sample carries tens of thousands of distinct CDR3 sequences, about 10% recorded once. This sample's time point: longitudinal time-point 1 (baseline). The sequenced sample consisted of PBMCs. These receptors all come from a male donor with HTLV-1-associated myelopathy (HAM/TSP).

The rearrangement joins TRBV6-5 to TRBJ2-2; D is ambiguous. This CDR3 comprises 12 residues. Trimming shortened V by 7 bases and J by 5 bases, and 8 bases separated the two germline ends. Germline V gene data show CDR1 as MNHEY and CDR2 as SVGAGI. The CDR3 DNA follows: TGTGCCAGCAAAAGGCGAACCGGGGAGCTGTTTTTT. As protein: CASKRRTGELFF.

This clonotype was seen ten or more times. The junction and the germline gene differ at one end; a read error may be behind it. The rearrangement uses TRBV24-1 and TRBJ1-2; 10 bases fit TRBD1. The CDR3 loop spans 12 amino acids. Germline V gives CDR1 KGHDR, CDR2 SFDVKD. CDR3: CATSAGTGALSF. As DNA, the CDR3 is TGTGCCACCAGTGCCGGGACAGGGGCTCTCTCCTTC.

On this clonotype: Just one base apart from a much larger clone, this may be a read error. The CDR3 nucleotides are TGTGCCAGCACTGGTGGCTCCTACAATGAGCAGTTATTC. It specifies CASTGGSYNEQLF. The chain carries TRBV6-6 and TRBJ2-1; D is uncertain. Germline assignment: CDR1 MNHNY and CDR2 SVGAGI (reference sequence). The CDR3 runs 13 residues.

This rearrangement joins TRBV7-6 to TRBJ2-3; unclear D gene. The CDR3 has 12 residues. Trimming removed 3 bases from V and 5 bases from J, with 6 bases in between. In germline, CDR1 is SGHVS, CDR2 FNYEAQ. CDR3 sequence: CASSLAEDTQYF. In DNA, the CDR3 is TGTGCCAGCAGCTTGGCGGAAGATACGCAGTATTTT. The variable domain in full, with the rest retrieved from reference TRBV7-6 and TRBJ2-3, is GAGVSQSPRYKVTKRGQDVALRCDPISGHVSLYWYRQALGQGPEFLTYFNYEAQQDKSGLPNDRFSAERPEGSISTLTIQRTEQRDSAMYRCASSLAEDTQYFGPGTRLTVL.

The genes are TRBV15 and TRBJ2-3; no clear D. This CDR3 contains 17 residues. V was trimmed by 0 bases and J by 3 bases, leaving 16 bases between them. Germline V gene sequence: CDR1 LNHNV, CDR2 YYDKDF (reference sequence). CDR3 protein: CATSRDPPSWGTDTQYF. CDR3 bases: TGTGCCACCAGCAGAGACCCCCCAAGCTGGGGAACAGATACGCAGTATTTT.

This sequence joins TRBV5-1 and TRBJ2-2, with a tentative D call TRBD1 (6 bases). V was cut by 5 bases and J by 2 bases, with 22 bases left in between. The CDR3 consists of 18 residues. The germline V gene encodes CDR1 SGHRS and CDR2 YFSETQ. CDR3 coding DNA: TGCGCCAGCAGAGGTGTGGCAGGAAGGGACACAAACACCGGGGAGCTGTTTTTT. Amino acids: CASRGVAGRDTNTGELFF.

This clonotype was detected many times. Here the CDR3 reads CASSFGGYNTEAFF. CDR3 nucleotide sequence: TGTGCCAGCAGTTTTGGGGGATACAACACTGAAGCTTTCTTT. The V gene is TRBV12-3 or TRBV12-4, the J gene TRBJ1-1; the D gene is possibly TRBD1 (5 bases). CDR3 size: 14 residues. V was clipped by 3 bases and J by 2 bases, with 10 bases between them.

The rearrangement joins TRBV19 to TRBJ2-7; D call uncertain. The CDR3 totals 14 residues. The germline V gene has CDR1 LNHDA and CDR2 SQIVND (reference sequence). V was trimmed by 5 bases and J by 2 bases, leaving 13 bases between them. The CDR3 DNA follows: TGTGCCAGTAGTTTCCGCCTCCACCCCTACGAGCAGTACTTC. Amino acid sequence: CASSFRLHPYEQYF.

V is TRBV20-1 and J is TRBJ1-6; the D is unclear. V dropped 0 bases and J dropped 10 bases, with 13 bases sitting between them. CDR1 and CDR2 from the germline V gene are DFQATT and SNEGSKA (reference sequence). This CDR3 region has 14 residues. The CDR3 loop is CSARDKRTVSPLHF. CDR3 bases: TGCAGTGCTAGAGATAAAAGGACCGTGTCACCCCTCCACTTT.

This clonotype was found a few times. This chain links TRBV11-3 with TRBJ2-1; D is ambiguous. CDR3 size: 16 residues. V lost 0 bases and J 2 bases, leaving 11 bases between the germline ends. The germline V gene encodes CDR1 SGHNT and CDR2 YENEEA. CDR3 protein: CASSLDVWAAYNEQFF. CDR3 nucleotides: TGTGCCAGCAGCTTAGACGTGTGGGCAGCCTACAATGAGCAGTTCTTC.

The J gene is TRBJ1-5, the V gene TRBV29-1, with 7 bases matching TRBD1. Trimming at V came to 7 bases and at J to 7 bases, leaving 16 bases not matched to a gene. There are 15 residues in the CDR3. Germline V gene sequence: CDR1 SQVTM, CDR2 ANQGSEA. CDR3 coding DNA: TGCAGCGGGCAATCCCGGGACAGTGAAGACCAGCCCCAGCATTTT. Its translation is CSGQSRDSEDQPQHF.

Ten or more counts support this clonotype. The J gene is TRBJ2-3, the V gene TRBV7-6; 13 bases agree with TRBD2. The CDR3 contains 19 residues. Germline values: CDR1 SGHVS, CDR2 FNYEAQ. Trimming cost V 5 bases and J 1 base; bases outside gene matches: 12. CDR3 nucleotides: TGTGCCAGCAGCCCGGGACTAGCGGGACCAAAAGGGGGCACAGATACGCAGTATTTT. It specifies CASSPGLAGPKGGTDTQYF.

The sample holds many counts of this clonotype. The rearrangement joins TRBV7-6 to TRBJ1-2; D gene unclear. V dropped 0 bases and J dropped 1 base, with 18 bases sitting between them. The CDR3 consists of 18 residues. CDR1 is SGHVS and CDR2 is FNYEAQ in the germline V gene. In DNA, the CDR3 is TGTGCCAGCAGCTTAGCTCCTCCAGGCGAATCACATAACTATGGCTACACCTTC. Amino acid sequence: CASSLAPPGESHNYGYTF. The full variable domain, in which reference TRBV7-6 and TRBJ1-2 provide the parts outside the CDR3, is GAGVSQSPRYKVTKRGQDVALRCDPISGHVSLYWYRQALGQGPEFLTYFNYEAQQDKSGLPNDRFSAERPEGSISTLTIQRTEQRDSAMYRCASSLAPPGESHNYGYTFGSGTRLTVV.

This clonotype was detected many times. The gene calls are TRBV5-1 and TRBJ2-7; the D is unclear. Germline V gene sequence: CDR1 SGHRS, CDR2 YFSETQ. The germline V and J ends were trimmed by 4 bases and 6 bases, with 11 bases remaining between them. The CDR3 length is 12 residues. CDR3 region: CASSPGLGEQYF. CDR3 nucleotides: TGCGCCAGCAGCCCGGGCCTCGGCGAGCAGTACTTC.

This clonotype has ten or more counts. The chain couples TRBV20-1 to TRBJ1-2; D is uncertain. The CDR3 spans 11 residues. Trimming stripped 5 bases from V and 5 bases from J, with 9 bases between. Germline-derived CDR1 and CDR2 are DFQATT and SNEGSKA (reference sequence). CDR3 coding DNA: TGCAGTGCTCCCACGGGGTATGGCTACACCTTC. The encoded protein is CSAPTGYGYTF.

The table lists this clonotype with many counts. The chain carries TRBV12-3 or TRBV12-4 and TRBJ1-5, with TRBD1 identical over 8 bases. V lost 5 bases to trimming and J lost 8 bases; unmatched junction nucleotides: 8. The CDR3 covers 14 residues. This chain's CDR3 is CASSLGQGLKPQHF. DNA of the CDR3: TGTGCCAGCAGTCTTGGACAGGGTCTTAAGCCCCAGCATTTT.

This clonotype was recorded at least ten times. The chain employs TRBV12-3 or TRBV12-4 and TRBJ2-7; D is uncertain. V was clipped by 6 bases and J by 0 bases, with 12 bases between them. This CDR3 is 14 amino acids long. The CDR3 protein is CASSPTVSSYEQYF. Written as DNA, the CDR3 is TGTGCCAGCAGCCCTACAGTTTCCTCCTACGAGCAGTACTTC.

The chain is built from TRBV5-6 and TRBJ2-7, with TRBD2 identical over 7 bases. J lost 2 bases, V lost 5 bases, and 10 bases had no gene match. The CDR3 spans 15 residues. Per the germline V gene, CDR1 is SGHDT and CDR2 is YYEEEE. The DNA of the CDR3 is TGTGCCAGCAGTTCCTTTGGCGGGGGAGCCTACGAGCAGTACTTC. Its translation is CASSSFGGGAYEQYF. Drawing the rest from reference TRBV5-6 and TRBJ2-7, the complete variable domain is DAGVTQSPTHLIKTRGQQVTLRCSPKSGHDTVSWYQQALGQGPQFIFQYYEEEERQRGNFPDRFSGHQFPNYSSELNVNALLLGDSALYLCASSSFGGGAYEQYFGPGTRLTVT.

This clonotype was counted a few times. This chain links TRBV4-3 with TRBJ1-3; D gene unclear. The V gene's germline CDR1 is LGHNA and CDR2 YSLEER. This CDR3 is 16 amino acids long. Trimming cost V 0 bases and J 0 bases, with 9 bases left between them. DNA for the CDR3: TGCGCCAGCAGCCAAGATCTAAGGGACTCTGGAAACACCATATATTTT. Translating it yields CASSQDLRDSGNTIYF.

This clonotype occurred many times. The CDR3 DNA sequence: TGCGCCAGCAGCTTGGCCGAAGGGGACGGGAGCCTGATTAACACTGAAGCTTTCTTT. Encoded protein: CASSLAEGDGSLINTEAFF. The rearrangement links TRBV5-1 to TRBJ1-1, with D possibly TRBD1 on 5 matching bases. The V and J ends lost 0 bases and 2 bases respectively, with 23 bases between them. The CDR3 length is 19 residues. CDR1 is SGHRS and CDR2 is YFSETQ in the germline V gene.

This clonotype has a count of ten or more. This sequence joins TRBV20-1 and TRBJ1-5; D gene ambiguous. V was pared by 7 bases and J by 2 bases, with 15 bases between. The CDR3 is 14 amino acids. Germline CDR1 DFQATT, CDR2 SNEGSKA (reference sequence). The CDR3 region has the DNA TGCAGTGGGGTAGAAAGTTCGGGCAATCAGCCCCAGCATTTT. Translating it yields CSGVESSGNQPQHF.

Ten or more counts support this clonotype. The chain is built from TRBV3-1 and TRBJ2-7, with TRBD1 matching 11 bases. CDR3 length: 18 residues. The ends lost 1 base at V and 1 base at J; junction bases unmatched: 9. The germline V gene encodes CDR1 LGHDT and CDR2 YNNKEL (reference sequence). CDR3 bases: TGTGCCAGCAGCCAAGGATGGACAGGGGGCTTAGTTTCCTACGAGCAGTACTTC. Encoded protein: CASSQGWTGGLVSYEQYF.

This clonotype was found many times. This chain's CDR3 is CAISESLVGYTF. In DNA, the CDR3 is TGTGCCATCAGTGAGTCTCTTGTCGGCTACACCTTC. The chain has TRBV10-3 and TRBJ1-2; D is unclear. The CDR3 is 12 amino acids. V gave up 0 bases and J gave up 8 bases, with 7 bases separating them. Germline CDR1 ENHRY, CDR2 SYGVKD.

This clonotype was found many times. The chain has TRBV10-1 and TRBJ2-3; D is tentatively TRBD1 or TRBD2 (5 bases each). V lost 7 bases and J lost 3, with 14 bases in between. Germline-derived CDR1 and CDR2 are WNHNN and SYGVQD (reference sequence). The CDR3 runs to 14 residues. The CDR3 DNA sequence: TGCGCCAGCACCCGGGACCGCGGAACAGATACGCAGTATTTT. Its protein product is CASTRDRGTDTQYF.

This clonotype showed up many times. The CDR3 here is CSVLRTQGGETQYF. CDR3 nucleotide sequence: TGCAGCGTTTTGAGGACCCAAGGGGGAGAGACCCAGTACTTC. The V gene is TRBV29-1, the J gene TRBJ2-5; weak D call: TRBD1 (6 bases). Trimming removed 5 bases from V and 4 bases from J, with 17 bases in between. CDR3 length: 14 amino acids. The V gene's germline CDR1 is SQVTM and CDR2 ANQGSEA. Based on the CDR3 plus reference TRBV29-1 and TRBJ2-5, the full variable domain is SAVISQKPSRDICQRGTSLTIQCQVDSQVTMMFWYRQQPGQSLTLIATANQGSEATYESGFVIDKFPISRPNLTFSTLTVSNMSPEDSSIYLCSVLRTQGGETQYFGPGTRLLVL.

As to this clonotype: A clone one base away is much larger, so this may be a read error. J is TRBJ2-3 and V is TRBV20-1; 9 bases fit TRBD2. Germline loops: CDR1 DFQATT, CDR2 SNEGSKA (reference sequence). Trimming at V came to 0 bases and at J to 6 bases, leaving 10 bases not matched to a gene. This CDR3 region has 16 residues. CDR3 region: CSARDSGGGAGDTQYF. DNA of the CDR3: TGCAGTGCTAGAGATTCAGGCGGGGGGGCAGGGGATACGCAGTATTTT.

This clonotype was counted many times. The genes are TRBV20-1 and TRBJ1-1; D gene uncertain. Germline CDR1 and CDR2: DFQATT and SNEGSKA (reference sequence). V dropped 0 bases and J dropped 1 base, with 6 bases sitting between them. The CDR3 runs to 13 residues. The CDR3 bases are TGCAGTGCTAGAGAATGGTCGAACACTGAAGCTTTCTTT. It is translated as CSAREWSNTEAFF.

This sequence joins TRBV12-3 or TRBV12-4 and TRBJ1-5; 9 bases fit TRBD1. The V and J ends lost 5 bases and 10 bases, in that order; junction bases with no gene match: 12. CDR3 length: 15 amino acids. CDR3: CASSRTGTGFHPQHF. DNA for the CDR3: TGTGCCAGCAGTCGTACCGGGACAGGGTTCCATCCCCAGCATTTT.

This clonotype was detected ten times or more. The chain employs TRBV6-6 and TRBJ2-3, with D maybe TRBD1 (6 bases). The germline gives CDR1 MNHNY, CDR2 SVGAGI (reference sequence). The length of the CDR3 is 15 residues. V was cut by 5 bases and J by 2 bases, with 14 bases left in between. CDR3 in DNA: TGTGCCAGCAGTAAATACAGGGAAAACACAGATACGCAGTATTTT. Protein: CASSKYRENTDTQYF.

This clonotype has at least ten counts. This chain connects TRBV14 to TRBJ2-7, with D possibly TRBD2 on 5 matching bases. The CDR3 is made up of 16 amino acids. Per the germline V gene, CDR1 is SGHDN and CDR2 is FVKESK. Trimming shortened V by 5 bases and J by 2 bases, and 19 bases separated the two germline ends. CDR3 sequence: CASSSSLGVGAYEQYF. CDR3 nucleotides: TGTGCCAGCAGCTCCAGTCTCGGGGTAGGAGCCTACGAGCAGTACTTC.

About this clonotype: The final CDR3 position lacks the conserved phenylalanine or tryptophan, pointing to a likely read error. The DNA is omitted, as the CDR3 cannot be located on it reliably, and the CDR3 follows TCRdb's listing. V and J are TRBV5-1 and TRBJ2-7; the table's D gene call, TRBD2, was not cross checked with the DNA. CDR1 is SGHRS and CDR2 is YFSETQ in the germline V gene. Including both end residues, the CDR3 is 15 amino acids long. The CDR3 region is CASSASGTKSYEQHL.

Details on this clonotype: One end of the junction is discordant with germline, which a read error may explain. The V call is TRBV19, the J call TRBJ1-6; 11 bases match TRBD1. This CDR3 comprises 15 residues. The V gene's germline CDR1 is LNHDA and CDR2 SQIVND (reference sequence). CDR3 sequence: CPSSMGQGDNSPLHF. CDR3 DNA sequence: TGTCCCAGTAGTATGGGACAGGGGGACAATTCACCCCTCCACTTT.